The 20 T cell receptor beta chains given below trace back to one sample, sequenced in a study of cytomegalovirus exposure and HLA in healthy donors. The primer mix had 60 Vbeta and 13 Jbeta primers. Generated by immunoSEQ multiplex PCR, the TCRdb table keeps only in-frame clones and is missing some. The repertoire holds about 90,000 clones, about 70% seen once, with approximately 2.3% in the top ten. Sequenced: PBMCs. Every receptor here comes from a man aged 25-45 years in good health and CMV-seronegative.

The V gene is TRBV6-4, the J gene TRBJ2-1, with 11 bases fitting TRBD1. CDR3 length: 16 residues. Per germline, CDR1 MRHNA and CDR2 SNTAGT. V dropped 0 bases and J dropped 3; count of bases not matched to a gene: 1. The CDR3 loop reads CASSDSGTGGYNEQFF. In nucleotides, the CDR3 is TGTGCCAGCAGTGACTCCGGGACAGGGGGCTACAATGAGCAGTTCTTC.

The chain has TRBV7-3 and TRBJ2-3, with TRBD2 matching over 7 bases. The CDR3 is 15 amino acids. V dropped 1 base and J dropped 5; count of bases not matched to a gene: 6. The germline V gene has CDR1 SGHTA and CDR2 FQGTGA. CDR3 in DNA: TGTGCCAGCAGCTTAAACGGGCGGGGGTTAGATACGCAGTATTTT. Translation gives CASSLNGRGLDTQYF.

The CDR3, as DNA: TGTGCCAGCAGCCCGGAGGGCGGGGTAGCTAACTATGGCTACACCTTC. Its translation is CASSPEGGVANYGYTF. This sequence joins TRBV7-3 and TRBJ1-2, with no clear D. This CDR3 region has 16 residues. With 5 bases removed from V and 0 bases from J, the gap between germline ends came to 16 bases. Germline CDR1 SGHTA, CDR2 FQGTGA.

The chain uses TRBV7-9 and TRBJ2-6, with 7 bases that match TRBD1. This CDR3 has 16 amino acids. V lost 6 bases to trimming and J lost 2 bases; unmatched junction nucleotides: 7. Germline V lookup: CDR1 SEHNR, CDR2 FQNEAQ (reference sequence). The CDR3 DNA reads TGTGCCAGCAGGGCTATCGGACAGGCTGGGGCCAACGTCCTGACTTTC. Residues: CASRAIGQAGANVLTF.

The V call is TRBV27, the J call TRBJ1-1; a weak D match, TRBD1 (5 bases). The CDR3 length is 13 residues. V lost 3 bases and J 11 bases, leaving 16 bases between the germline ends. The germline V gene has CDR1 MNHEY and CDR2 SMNVEV (reference sequence). The CDR3 spells CASSFGSAGEAFF. CDR3 in DNA: TGTGCCAGCAGTTTCGGGAGTGCGGGGGAGGCTTTCTTT.

The gene calls are TRBV4-1 and TRBJ2-2; TRBD2 matches 8 bases. The V and J ends lost 5 bases and 5 bases, in that order; junction bases with no gene match: 4. CDR1 is MGHRA and CDR2 is YSYEKL in the germline V gene. The CDR3 contains 14 residues. The CDR3 nucleotides are TGCGCCAGCAGCATACTAGCGGAGACCGGGGAGCTGTTTTTT. Residues: CASSILAETGELFF.

This chain uses TRBV11-2 with TRBJ2-3; D remains unclear. V was cut by 1 base and J by 0 bases, with 2 bases left in between. The CDR3 spans 13 residues. CDR1 and CDR2 from the germline V gene are SGHAT and FQNNGV. CDR3 nucleotides: TGTGCCAGCAGCTTAGTAAGCACAGATACGCAGTATTTT. This gives the protein CASSLVSTDTQYF. The full variable domain, rest sourced from reference TRBV11-2 and TRBJ2-3, is EAGVAQSPRYKIIEKRQSVAFWCNPISGHATLYWYQQILGQGPKLLIQFQNNGVVDDSQLPKDRFSAERLKGVDSTLKIQPAKLEDSAVYLCASSLVSTDTQYFGPGTRLTVL.

CDR3 coding DNA: TGTGCCAGCAGTGCCCGGACAGGGTGGAATCAGCCCCAGCATTTT. Translation: CASSARTGWNQPQHF. The gene calls are TRBV2 and TRBJ1-5, with 8 bases that match TRBD1. V shed 4 bases, J shed 4 bases, and the junction held 6 bases outside the gene matches. CDR1 is SNHLY and CDR2 is FYNNEI in the germline V gene. This CDR3 comprises 15 residues.

The chain combines TRBV4-1 with TRBJ2-7, with TRBD2 identical over 8 bases. The V gene end was trimmed by 2 bases and the J gene end by 2 bases; junction bases not matched to a gene: 2. Germline V gives CDR1 MGHRA, CDR2 YSYEKL. The CDR3 has 14 residues. CDR3 nucleotide sequence: TGCGCCAGCAGCCAAAAAGCGGGGGCCTACGAGCAGTACTTC. This sequence encodes CASSQKAGAYEQYF.

The J gene is TRBJ1-1, the V gene TRBV7-2, with no clear D. V gave up 1 base and J gave up 1 base, with 16 bases separating them. CDR1 is SGHTA and CDR2 is FQGNSA in the germline V gene. CDR3 length equals 17 residues. The CDR3 DNA is TGTGCCAGCAGCTTAGTAGGCCGAGGGCAGTGGAACACTGAAGCTTTCTTT. This encodes CASSLVGRGQWNTEAFF. Full variable domain (outside the CDR3, taken from reference TRBV7-2 and TRBJ1-1): GAGVSQSPSNKVTEKGKDVELRCDPISGHTALYWYRQSLGQGLEFLIYFQGNSAPDKSGLPSDRFSAERTGGSVSTLTIQRTQQEDSAVYLCASSLVGRGQWNTEAFFGQGTRLTVV.

The CDR3 region has the DNA TGCGCCAGCAGCCAAACCCTTACACTCAGCGGTCAGGAGACCCAGTACTTC. The encoded protein is CASSQTLTLSGQETQYF. The V and J genes are TRBV4-1 and TRBJ2-5; a possible D gene is TRBD2 (5 bases). The germline gives CDR1 MGHRA, CDR2 YSYEKL. The CDR3 spans 17 residues. Trimming shortened V by 2 bases and J by 5 bases, and 21 bases separated the two germline ends.

V gene TRBV7-2 combines with J gene TRBJ2-2; 13 bases agree with TRBD2. CDR1 and CDR2 from the germline V gene are SGHTA and FQGNSA. This CDR3 is built from 16 residues. V dropped 6 bases and J dropped 4; count of bases not matched to a gene: 5. CDR3 in DNA: TGTGCCAGCAGACGGACTAGCGGGAGTTTCACCGGGGAGCTGTTTTTT. Protein product: CASRRTSGSFTGELFF.

The chain employs TRBV28 and TRBJ2-1; maybe TRBD1 (5 bases). Germline-derived CDR1 and CDR2 are MDHEN and SYDVKM. V was clipped by 4 bases and J by 8 bases, with 9 bases between them. The CDR3 has 12 residues. CDR3 in amino acids: CASSSGSHEQFF. In DNA, the CDR3 is TGTGCCAGCAGTTCAGGGTCCCATGAGCAGTTCTTC.

The rearrangement uses TRBV27 and TRBJ2-2, with 7 nucleotides matching TRBD1. The CDR3 is 18 residues long. In germline, CDR1 is MNHEY, CDR2 SMNVEV (reference sequence). J gave up 0 bases and V 3 bases, and 10 bases lay outside the gene matches. For the CDR3, the DNA is TGTGCCAGCAGTTTCTCGGCAGGGGGTGTCGCGAACACCGGGGAGCTGTTTTTT. It encodes CASSFSAGGVANTGELFF.

CDR3 in DNA: TGCGCCAGCAGCCCCGAGGGCCGGGGGAGCAATGAGCAGTTCTTC. Encoded protein: CASSPEGRGSNEQFF. This sequence joins TRBV4-1 and TRBJ2-1; a possible D gene is TRBD2 (6 bases). This CDR3 contains 15 residues. Trimming shortened V by 4 bases and J by 6 bases, and 16 bases separated the two germline ends. CDR1 and CDR2 (germline): MGHRA, YSYEKL.

This clone has just one count. J is TRBJ2-7 and V is TRBV28; maybe TRBD1 (5 bases). Germline V gene data show CDR1 as MDHEN and CDR2 as SYDVKM. The CDR3 totals 15 residues. Trimming shortened V by 2 bases and J by 4 bases, and 15 bases separated the two germline ends. DNA for the CDR3: TGTGCCAGCAGTTTACCCCAGGGCAAAGAATACGAGCAGTACTTC. Translating it yields CASSLPQGKEYEQYF. Supplemented by reference TRBV28 and TRBJ2-7, the full variable domain reads DVKVTQSSRYLVKRTGEKVFLECVQDMDHENMFWYRQDPGLGLRLIYFSYDVKMKEKGDIPEGYSVSREKKERFSLILESASTNQTSMYLCASSLPQGKEYEQYFGPGTRLTVT.

The genes are TRBV5-6 and TRBJ1-2, with D possibly TRBD1 on 6 matching bases. Deletions cut 5 bases from V and 6 bases from J, with 14 bases between. The CDR3 consists of 13 residues. Germline V gene data show CDR1 as SGHDT and CDR2 as YYEEEE. CDR3 DNA: TGTGCCAGCAGTAGAACAGGGTGGGATGGCTACACCTTC. Protein: CASSRTGWDGYTF.

The CDR3 DNA reads TGTGCCAGCAGCCAGACCCCTCAGGGGCACCCGGGAGGCTACACCTTC. This gives the protein CASSQTPQGHPGGYTF. The chain uses TRBV16 and TRBJ1-2; D may be TRBD1 (6 bases). The CDR3 has 16 amino acids. Trimming shortened V by 3 bases and J by 8 bases, and 22 bases separated the two germline ends. In germline, CDR1 is KGHSY, CDR2 FQNENV.

This clone was seen only a few times. V gene TRBV18 combines with J gene TRBJ1-1; tentative D call: TRBD1 (6 bases). The CDR3 has 15 residues. V lost 3 bases and J lost 1, with 12 bases in between. Germline V gene lookup returns CDR1 KGHSH and CDR2 LQKENI. Here the CDR3 reads CASSPNRAENTEAFF. In DNA form, the CDR3 reads TGTGCCAGCTCACCTAACAGGGCCGAGAACACTGAAGCTTTCTTT.

The V and J genes are TRBV25-1 and TRBJ2-7, with D perhaps TRBD1 (6 bases). This CDR3 is 14 amino acids long. The germline gives CDR1 MGHDK, CDR2 SYGVNS. V was cut by 4 bases and J by 0 bases, with 10 bases left in between. The DNA of the CDR3 is TGTGCCAGCAGTGCAGGGGCCCTCTCCTACGAGCAGTACTTC. This translates into CASSAGALSYEQYF.